The 2 T cell receptor beta chains below come from one sample, sequenced in a study of cytomegalovirus exposure and HLA in healthy donors. In the PCR, 60 Vbeta and 13 Jbeta primers were used. Repertoires were generated with immunoSEQ multiplex PCR, while TCRdb's copy carries only in-frame clones and drops some. The data show some 150,000 clones, with roughly 10% seen just once and 1.5% to 2% held by the top ten. Sequencing input: PBMCs. The receptors stem from a man aged 50-60 years in good health and CMV-seronegative.

This clone appeared a few times. J is TRBJ1-1 and V is TRBV7-6; D uncertain. V gave up 5 bases and J gave up 0 bases, with 10 bases separating them. The CDR3 length is 14 residues. Germline CDR1 is SGHVS and CDR2 is FNYEAQ. CDR3 sequence: CASSQRDLNTEAFF. The CDR3 DNA reads as TGTGCCAGCAGCCAGAGGGATTTGAACACTGAAGCTTTCTTT.

The chain combines TRBV14 with TRBJ1-1, with D unclear. CDR3 length: 13 amino acids. Trimming cost V 1 base and J 11 bases, with 14 bases left between them. In germline, CDR1 is SGHDN, CDR2 FVKESK. CDR3: CASSQVQAGGAFF. The CDR3 DNA is TGTGCCAGCAGCCAAGTCCAGGCCGGAGGGGCTTTCTTT.